This T cell receptor beta chain was documented in a study of T cell responses to AZD1222 COVID-19 vaccine. Measured with immunoSEQ multiplex PCR; TCRdb has only the in-frame clones, and not every one. The sample has roughly 100,000 clones, around 90% seen once. This TCR was recovered from an adult in good health. This material consisted of peripheral blood, taken on day 0 of AZD1222 vaccination.

CDR3 amino acids: CASSSGTSGSGSTDTQYF. The CDR3 DNA follows: TGCGCCAGCAGTTCCGGGACTAGCGGGAGTGGGAGCACAGATACGCAGTATTTT. The rearrangement links TRBV10-1 to TRBJ2-3; 14 nucleotides align to TRBD2. This CDR3 has 18 residues. Germline CDR1 and CDR2: WNHNN and SYGVQD (reference sequence). V shed 5 bases, J shed 0 bases, and the junction held 7 bases outside the gene matches.